This entry lists 22 T cell receptor beta chains sequenced from one sample in a study of blood T cell repertoires in COVID-19. Sequenced by immunoSEQ multiplex PCR; TCRdb stores in-frame clones only, minus some. The profile shows nearly 300,000 clones, over 85% of them singletons. Input material: PBMCs or T cells enriched from blood (not recorded which). The receptors come from a woman aged 45-60 years who had been exposed to COVID-19.

In nucleotides, the CDR3 is TGTGCCTGGAGCCGCCGGGACAGCCATAATGAAAAACTGTTTTTT. This codes for CAWSRRDSHNEKLFF. The gene calls are TRBV30 and TRBJ1-4, with 7 nucleotides matching TRBD1. This CDR3 is 15 amino acids long. Germline loops: CDR1 GTSNPN, CDR2 SVGIG (reference sequence). The ends lost 3 bases at V and 4 bases at J; junction bases unmatched: 8.

The chain has TRBV28 and TRBJ2-3; TRBD1 is a possible D gene (7 bases). CDR3 size: 13 residues. The germline CDR1 and CDR2 sequences are MDHEN and SYDVKM. Deletions cut 11 bases from V and 1 base from J, with 13 bases between. The DNA for the CDR3 is TGTGCCGGGTGCGGGACAGGCACAGATACGCAGTATTTT. This translates into CAGCGTGTDTQYF.

V gene TRBV6-5 combines with J gene TRBJ1-5, with 7 bases aligning to TRBD1. The CDR3 is 15 amino acids. In germline, CDR1 is MNHEY, CDR2 SVGAGI. Unmatched junction bases numbered 7, after V lost 4 bases and J lost 4 bases. The CDR3 DNA reads TGTGCCAGCAGTTTAGAGGACAGGCAGAATCAGCCCCAGCATTTT. This translates into CASSLEDRQNQPQHF.

In its sample, this clone was seen a few times. The chain is built from TRBV5-1 and TRBJ1-2; D perhaps matches TRBD1 (6 bases). The CDR3 spans 13 residues. Between the trimmed V and J ends, which lost 4 bases and 4 bases, there was a span of 11 bases. CDR1 and CDR2 (germline): SGHRS, YFSETQ. The CDR3 region is CASSIDRTYGYTF. Written as DNA, the CDR3 is TGCGCCAGCAGCATCGACAGGACCTATGGCTACACCTTC. The full variable domain, in which reference TRBV5-1 and TRBJ1-2 provide the parts outside the CDR3, is KAGVTQTPRYLIKTRGQQVTLSCSPISGHRSVSWYQQTPGQGLQFLFEYFSETQRNKGNFPGRFSGRQFSNSRSEMNVSTLELGDSALYLCASSIDRTYGYTFGSGTRLTVV.

The chain has TRBV24-1 and TRBJ2-1; D perhaps matches TRBD2 (5 bases). This CDR3 spans 14 amino acids. The V gene's germline CDR1 is KGHDR and CDR2 SFDVKD. Trimming shortened V by 6 bases and J by 4 bases, and 12 bases separated the two germline ends. This CDR3 is CATSHTTRYNEQFF. The CDR3 region has the DNA TGTGCCACCAGTCACACAACTAGATACAATGAGCAGTTCTTC.

Comments on this clone: A much larger clone is a single base away; this may be a read error. The rearrangement uses TRBV7-9 and TRBJ1-3; maybe TRBD1 (5 bases). V was clipped by 1 base and J by 4 bases, with 8 bases between them. The V gene's germline CDR1 is SEHNR and CDR2 FQNEAQ (reference sequence). This CDR3 is 14 amino acids long. The CDR3 reads CASSLEGNGNTIYF. The CDR3 bases are TGTGCCAGCAGCTTAGAGGGGAACGGAAACACCATATATTTT.

The V gene is TRBV19, the J gene TRBJ2-7, with 11 nucleotides matching TRBD1. Trimming at V came to 5 bases and at J to 4 bases, leaving 4 bases not matched to a gene. The CDR3 is made up of 14 amino acids. CDR1 and CDR2 (germline): LNHDA, SQIVND (reference sequence). The CDR3 region is CASSYGQGAYEQYF. The CDR3 DNA reads as TGTGCCAGTAGTTATGGACAGGGGGCTTACGAGCAGTACTTC. The full variable domain, rest sourced from reference TRBV19 and TRBJ2-7, is DGGITQSPKYLFRKEGQNVTLSCEQNLNHDAMYWYRQDPGQGLRLIYYSQIVNDFQKGDIAEGYSVSREKKESFPLTVTSAQKNPTAFYLCASSYGQGAYEQYFGPGTRLTVT.

The chain links TRBV27 to TRBJ1-4; D perhaps matches TRBD1 (5 bases). The length of the CDR3 is 14 residues. CDR1 and CDR2 (germline): MNHEY, SMNVEV (reference sequence). V lost 7 bases and J 8 bases, leaving 17 bases between the germline ends. The CDR3 DNA reads TGTGCCAGCATGAGGGCCGGGGGGGACGAAAAACTGTTTTTT. Protein: CASMRAGGDEKLFF.

The CDR3 DNA sequence: TGTGCCAGCACCCCTAATCCAGGCTACGAGCAGTACTTC. Translating it yields CASTPNPGYEQYF. The chain couples TRBV28 to TRBJ2-7; D unclear. CDR1 and CDR2 from the germline V gene are MDHEN and SYDVKM. Trimming cost V 7 bases and J 3 bases, with 13 bases left between them. This CDR3 has 13 amino acids. Full variable domain (rest looked up from reference TRBV28 and TRBJ2-7): DVKVTQSSRYLVKRTGEKVFLECVQDMDHENMFWYRQDPGLGLRLIYFSYDVKMKEKGDIPEGYSVSREKKERFSLILESASTNQTSMYLCASTPNPGYEQYFGPGTRLTVT.

This clone was observed a single time. V usage is TRBV18 and J usage is TRBJ1-6; tentative D call: TRBD1 (6 bases). CDR3 length: 16 residues. Per the germline V gene, CDR1 is KGHSH and CDR2 is LQKENI. V lost 2 bases, J lost 7 bases, and 15 bases lay in between. The CDR3 sequence: CASSPTSGTQNSPLHF. CDR3 DNA sequence: TGTGCCAGCTCACCAACCAGCGGGACACAAAATTCACCCCTCCACTTT. Supplemented by reference TRBV18 and TRBJ1-6, the full variable domain reads NAGVMQNPRHLVRRRGQEARLRCSPMKGHSHVYWYRQLPEEGLKFMVYLQKENIIDESGMPKERFSAEFPKEGPSILRIQQVVRGDSAAYFCASSPTSGTQNSPLHFGNGTRLTVT.

The J gene is TRBJ2-2, the V gene TRBV9, with 9 bases that match TRBD1. Trimming took 3 bases from V and 6 from J; bases not matched to a gene: 3. Germline assignment: CDR1 SGDLS and CDR2 YYNGEE. This CDR3 has 14 residues. Here the CDR3 reads CASSERTGAGELFF. Here the CDR3 DNA reads TGTGCCAGCAGCGAACGGACAGGGGCCGGGGAGCTGTTTTTT. The variable domain in full, with the rest retrieved from reference TRBV9 and TRBJ2-2, is DSGVTQTPKHLITATGQRVTLRCSPRSGDLSVYWYQQSLDQGLQFLIQYYNGEERAKGNILERFSAQQFPDLHSELNLSSLELGDSALYFCASSERTGAGELFFGEGSRLTVL.

This clone was seen only a few times. This chain uses TRBV30 with TRBJ1-2, with 12 nucleotides matching TRBD1. Trimming at V came to 2 bases and at J to 7 bases, leaving 5 bases not matched to a gene. Germline CDR1 reads GTSNPN; CDR2 reads SVGIG (reference sequence). The CDR3 loop spans 14 amino acids. CDR3 amino acids: CAWSLGQGASGYTF. The CDR3 DNA follows: TGTGCCTGGAGTTTGGGACAGGGGGCTTCTGGCTACACCTTC.

The V and J genes are TRBV5-4 and TRBJ2-3; 8 bases align to TRBD2. CDR3 length: 13 residues. Germline assignment: CDR1 SGHNT and CDR2 YYREEE (reference sequence). V shed 4 bases and J 9 bases; nucleotides not matched to a gene: 7. The CDR3 is CASSRVAGRTQYF. The CDR3 bases are TGTGCCAGCAGCCGGGTAGCGGGGAGAACGCAGTATTTT.

The chain carries TRBV3-1 (or the pseudogene TRBV3-2) and TRBJ1-4; D remains ambiguous. V was pared by 0 bases and J by 0 bases, with 8 bases between. The CDR3 has 16 amino acids. CDR1 is LGHDT, CDR2 YNNKEL, per germline (reference sequence). This chain's CDR3 is CASSQDLSATNEKLFF. The DNA of the CDR3 is TGTGCCAGCAGCCAAGACCTCTCGGCAACTAATGAAAAACTGTTTTTT.

The chain joins TRBV5-1 to TRBJ2-3; D remains ambiguous. Per the germline V gene, CDR1 is SGHRS and CDR2 is YFSETQ. The CDR3 has 12 amino acids. Trimming removed 4 bases at V and 2 bases at J, with 5 bases between. The CDR3 bases are TGCGCCAGCAGCCCACACACAGATACGCAGTATTTT. Residues: CASSPHTDTQYF. The full variable domain, in which reference TRBV5-1 and TRBJ2-3 provide the parts outside the CDR3, is KAGVTQTPRYLIKTRGQQVTLSCSPISGHRSVSWYQQTPGQGLQFLFEYFSETQRNKGNFPGRFSGRQFSNSRSEMNVSTLELGDSALYLCASSPHTDTQYFGPGTRLTVL.

This clone was found a few times. The J gene is TRBJ2-5, the V gene TRBV3-1 (or the pseudogene TRBV3-2), with D unresolved. Trimming removed 1 base from V and 0 bases from J, with 3 bases in between. The CDR3 covers 13 residues. Germline values: CDR1 LGHDT, CDR2 YNNKEL (reference sequence). DNA of the CDR3: TGTGCCAGCAGCCAAGGGCACCAAGAGACCCAGTACTTC. This codes for CASSQGHQETQYF.

The gene calls are TRBV5-1 and TRBJ2-5; possible D gene TRBD1, 5 bases. The CDR3 is 16 amino acids. V gave up 0 bases and J gave up 1 base, with 13 bases separating them. Germline CDR1 and CDR2: SGHRS and YFSETQ. For the CDR3, the DNA is TGCGCCAGCAGCTTGGCCTCGATAGGGGCCCAAGAGACCCAGTACTTC. Protein sequence: CASSLASIGAQETQYF.

V gene TRBV5-5 combines with J gene TRBJ2-4; 7 bases are shared with TRBD1. CDR1 SGHKS and CDR2 YYEKEE come from the germline V gene (reference sequence). Trimming cost V 5 bases and J 0 bases; bases outside gene matches: 2. This CDR3 comprises 14 residues. CDR3 DNA: TGTGCCAGCAGGGCAGGGGGAGCCAAAAACATTCAGTACTTC. It translates to CASRAGGAKNIQYF.

The chain couples TRBV28 to TRBJ1-1, with TRBD1 as a possible D gene (6 bases). Germline V lookup: CDR1 MDHEN, CDR2 SYDVKM. CDR3 size: 14 residues. V shed 1 base and J shed 3 bases, with 9 bases lying between them. CDR3 coding DNA: TGTGCCAGCAGTTTATCTGGGGGCGACACTGAAGCTTTCTTT. Its translation: CASSLSGGDTEAFF.

The chain joins TRBV27 to TRBJ2-2; 10 bases agree with TRBD2. Unmatched junction bases numbered 5, after V lost 8 bases and J lost 5 bases. This CDR3 spans 14 amino acids. Looked up from germline, CDR1 is MNHEY and CDR2 is SMNVEV (reference sequence). The CDR3 loop is CASDKLAGTGELFF. As DNA, the CDR3 is TGTGCCAGCGATAAACTAGCGGGGACCGGGGAGCTGTTTTTT.

This chain links TRBV6-5 with TRBJ2-5; maybe TRBD2 (5 bases). V shed 2 bases and J shed 5 bases, with 15 bases lying between them. The CDR3 is made up of 15 amino acids. The germline CDR1 and CDR2 sequences are MNHEY and SVGAGI. The CDR3 reads CASSYGSSWRETQYF. Written as DNA, the CDR3 is TGTGCCAGCAGTTACGGTAGTTCGTGGAGGGAGACCCAGTACTTC.

This sequence joins TRBV2 and TRBJ2-1; maybe TRBD1 (5 bases). This CDR3 comprises 11 residues. In germline, CDR1 is SNHLY, CDR2 FYNNEI. V dropped 7 bases and J dropped 9 bases, with 10 bases sitting between them. CDR3 residues: CASNQGGEQFF. CDR3 sequence (DNA): TGTGCCAGCAACCAGGGCGGTGAGCAGTTCTTC.